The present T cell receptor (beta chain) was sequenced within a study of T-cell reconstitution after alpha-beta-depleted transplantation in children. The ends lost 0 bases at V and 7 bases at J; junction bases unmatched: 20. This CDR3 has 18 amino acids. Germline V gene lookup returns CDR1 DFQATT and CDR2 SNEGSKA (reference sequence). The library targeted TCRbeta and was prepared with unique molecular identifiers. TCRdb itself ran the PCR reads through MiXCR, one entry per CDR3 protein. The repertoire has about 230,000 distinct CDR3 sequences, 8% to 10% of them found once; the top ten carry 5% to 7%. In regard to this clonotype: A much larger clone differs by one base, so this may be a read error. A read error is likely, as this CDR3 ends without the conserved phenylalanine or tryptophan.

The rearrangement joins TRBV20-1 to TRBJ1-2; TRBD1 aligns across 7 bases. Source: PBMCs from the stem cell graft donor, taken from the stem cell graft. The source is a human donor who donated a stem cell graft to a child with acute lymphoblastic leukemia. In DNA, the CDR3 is TGCAGTGCTAGAGAAAACCGGGACAGCATCGGCCAAACTGGTGGCTACACCTAC. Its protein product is CSARENRDSIGQTGGYTY.